Listed here are 14 T cell receptor beta chains from one sample, sequenced in a study of cytomegalovirus exposure and HLA in healthy donors. Researchers ran the PCR with 60 Vbeta and 13 Jbeta primers. Profiling relied on immunoSEQ multiplex PCR, and the TCRdb table lists in-frame clones only, not all of them. The repertoire holds about 55,000 clones, with 77% as singletons. The material sequenced was PBMCs. The receptors derive from a female donor in good health and CMV-seronegative.

A note on this clone: Germline and junction disagree at one end, which may indicate a read error. The V call is TRBV6-5, the J call TRBJ1-4; D may be TRBD1 (5 bases). CDR1 is MNHEY and CDR2 is SVGAGI in the germline V gene. The CDR3 has 12 amino acids. The CDR3 spells CTSSQKGEKLFF. As DNA, the CDR3 is TGTACCAGCAGCCAAAAGGGGGAAAAACTGTTTTTT.

The DNA for the CDR3 is TGCGCCAGCAGCCCGGACAGGGGGCTAGACGAGCAGTACTTC. It is translated as CASSPDRGLDEQYF. The rearrangement links TRBV5-1 to TRBJ2-5, with 11 bases lining up with TRBD1. The DNA end is more similar to TRBJ2-7, so the J call may be wrong. Germline values: CDR1 SGHRS, CDR2 YFSETQ. CDR3 size: 14 residues.

This chain connects TRBV4-2 to TRBJ2-3; 9 bases align to TRBD1. The CDR3 consists of 17 residues. Per the germline V gene, CDR1 is LGHNA and CDR2 is YNFKEQ. The V and J ends lost 1 base and 2 bases, in that order; junction bases with no gene match: 7. This CDR3 is CASSQATGTGLTDTQYF. In nucleotides, the CDR3 is TGTGCCAGCAGCCAAGCAACCGGGACAGGGCTCACAGATACGCAGTATTTT.

V is TRBV18 and J is TRBJ2-5; possibly TRBD1 for D (6 bases). This CDR3 comprises 15 residues. The V gene lost 2 bases and the J gene lost 5 bases, with 15 bases spanning the gap. Germline loops: CDR1 KGHSH, CDR2 LQKENI. The DNA of the CDR3 is TGTGCCAGCTCACCAAGGAGAGGGGGTGACGAGACCCAGTACTTC. It translates to CASSPRRGGDETQYF. Looking up the rest from reference TRBV18 and TRBJ2-5 gives the full variable domain: NAGVMQNPRHLVRRRGQEARLRCSPMKGHSHVYWYRQLPEEGLKFMVYLQKENIIDESGMPKERFSAEFPKEGPSILRIQQVVRGDSAAYFCASSPRRGGDETQYFGPGTRLLVL.

V and J are TRBV11-2 and TRBJ2-5, with 8 bases fitting TRBD2. Losses at the gene ends were 5 bases for V and 9 bases for J; bases not matched to a gene: 14. There are 15 residues in the CDR3. CDR1 is SGHAT and CDR2 is FQNNGV in the germline V gene. The CDR3 loop is CASSQGFSGAGAQYF. The CDR3 DNA reads as TGTGCCAGCAGCCAAGGATTTAGCGGGGCCGGGGCCCAGTACTTC.

This clone was seen only once. The chain combines TRBV4-2 with TRBJ2-3; TRBD2 agrees at 11 bases. J gave up 5 bases and V 5 bases, and 9 bases lay outside the gene matches. The CDR3 runs to 16 residues. The germline CDR1 and CDR2 sequences are LGHNA and YNFKEQ. The CDR3 DNA sequence: TGTGCCAGCAGCGGGGCTAGCGGGAGGCTGGGAGATACGCAGTATTTT. It specifies CASSGASGRLGDTQYF.

The chain employs TRBV11-3 and TRBJ2-7; D is ambiguous. V shed 4 bases and J shed 0 bases, with 10 bases lying between them. In germline, CDR1 is SGHNT, CDR2 YENEEA. The CDR3 has 14 amino acids. The CDR3 sequence: CASSSLSSSYEQYF. In DNA form, the CDR3 reads TGTGCCAGCAGCTCGTTGTCTAGCTCCTACGAGCAGTACTTC.

The sample holds a few counts of this clone. The chain joins TRBV5-1 to TRBJ1-1, with D unclear. Germline V gene data show CDR1 as SGHRS and CDR2 as YFSETQ. This CDR3 is built from 15 residues. V was pared by 2 bases and J by 0 bases, with 11 bases between. The CDR3 bases are TGCGCCAGCAGCTTCAAAGCCGCCGTGAACACTGAAGCTTTCTTT. Translation: CASSFKAAVNTEAFF.

This clone was recorded only once. This chain joins TRBV7-2 and TRBJ2-1, with 11 bases identical to TRBD2. Germline CDR1 reads SGHTA; CDR2 reads FQGNSA. This CDR3 has 17 residues. The junction had 5 bases not matched to a gene; V was cut back by 4 bases and J by 0 bases. As DNA, the CDR3 is TGTGCCAGCAGCTCCGATAGCGGGAGGGGCTCCTACAATGAGCAGTTCTTC. Translated: CASSSDSGRGSYNEQFF.

The gene calls are TRBV19 and TRBJ2-5; D may be TRBD1 (5 bases). Trimming removed 2 bases from V and 0 bases from J, with 10 bases in between. The CDR3 is 15 residues long. Germline V gives CDR1 LNHDA, CDR2 SQIVND (reference sequence). The CDR3 region has the DNA TGTGCCAGTAGTATATCTGCAGGGTACCAAGAGACCCAGTACTTC. Protein sequence: CASSISAGYQETQYF.

V gene TRBV30 combines with J gene TRBJ1-5, with 7 nucleotides matching TRBD1. The germline V gene encodes CDR1 GTSNPN and CDR2 SVGIG (reference sequence). The CDR3 totals 14 residues. In DNA, the CDR3 is TGTGCATGGGACAGACAGTATAGCAATCAGCCCCAGCATTTT. Translated, it gives CAWDRQYSNQPQHF.

By its share, this clone is medium-sized. The chain couples TRBV6-1 to TRBJ2-7, with 7 bases matching TRBD1. The CDR3 extends over 15 amino acids. J lost 5 bases, V lost 0 bases, and 7 bases had no gene match. Per the germline V gene, CDR1 is MNHNS and CDR2 is SASEGT. The CDR3 protein is CASSEAVGTADEQYF. The CDR3 DNA follows: TGTGCCAGCAGTGAAGCTGTAGGGACAGCGGACGAGCAGTACTTC.

The table lists this clone with a count of one. The chain recombines TRBV21-1 with TRBJ2-1; the DNA was not compared with TRBD1, the D call given in the table. TRBV21-1 has pseudogene status. This CDR3 is built from 18 residues. The CDR3 loop reads CASTRDRGYYIHYNEQFF. CDR3 in DNA: TGTGCCAGCACCCGGGACAGGGGATACTATATTCACTACAATGAGCAGTTCTTC.

V gene TRBV9 combines with J gene TRBJ2-2; D is ambiguous. This CDR3 has 14 residues. Germline lookup yields CDR1 SGDLS and CDR2 YYNGEE. Deletions cut 1 base from V and 4 bases from J, with 8 bases between. The CDR3 is CASSVQSGTGELFF. In DNA, the CDR3 is TGTGCCAGCAGCGTACAATCAGGCACCGGGGAGCTGTTTTTT.